The TCR beta chain under discussion was sequenced for a study of a mutant IDH1 vaccine in newly diagnosed glioma. Study-level information: Patients arrived already treated with radiotherapy, temozolomide, or both, most having had both.

For this clone: Its antigen remains unknown.

Time point here: week 5, during vaccination. The vaccine gave 300 ug of a 20-mer mutant IDH1 peptide subcutaneously per dose. Assay: immunoSEQ multiplex PCR; the TCRdb copy retains only in-frame clones and omits some. The sample lists around 40,000 clones; roughly four fifths were seen once. CDR3 size: 12 residues. Per the germline V gene, CDR1 is SNHLY and CDR2 is FYNNEI. The V segment lost 8 bases and the J segment 5 bases; nucleotides outside the gene matches: 3. The chain joins TRBV2 to TRBJ2-1; 7 positions match TRBD1. Material: PBMCs, obtained from a glioma patient whose treatment included an IDH1 peptide vaccine. The sequence derives from a man between 45 and 60 years old with glioma. In DNA, the CDR3 is TGTGCCAGCCAAGACAGGGACAATGAGCAGTTCTTC. The encoded protein is CASQDRDNEQFF.